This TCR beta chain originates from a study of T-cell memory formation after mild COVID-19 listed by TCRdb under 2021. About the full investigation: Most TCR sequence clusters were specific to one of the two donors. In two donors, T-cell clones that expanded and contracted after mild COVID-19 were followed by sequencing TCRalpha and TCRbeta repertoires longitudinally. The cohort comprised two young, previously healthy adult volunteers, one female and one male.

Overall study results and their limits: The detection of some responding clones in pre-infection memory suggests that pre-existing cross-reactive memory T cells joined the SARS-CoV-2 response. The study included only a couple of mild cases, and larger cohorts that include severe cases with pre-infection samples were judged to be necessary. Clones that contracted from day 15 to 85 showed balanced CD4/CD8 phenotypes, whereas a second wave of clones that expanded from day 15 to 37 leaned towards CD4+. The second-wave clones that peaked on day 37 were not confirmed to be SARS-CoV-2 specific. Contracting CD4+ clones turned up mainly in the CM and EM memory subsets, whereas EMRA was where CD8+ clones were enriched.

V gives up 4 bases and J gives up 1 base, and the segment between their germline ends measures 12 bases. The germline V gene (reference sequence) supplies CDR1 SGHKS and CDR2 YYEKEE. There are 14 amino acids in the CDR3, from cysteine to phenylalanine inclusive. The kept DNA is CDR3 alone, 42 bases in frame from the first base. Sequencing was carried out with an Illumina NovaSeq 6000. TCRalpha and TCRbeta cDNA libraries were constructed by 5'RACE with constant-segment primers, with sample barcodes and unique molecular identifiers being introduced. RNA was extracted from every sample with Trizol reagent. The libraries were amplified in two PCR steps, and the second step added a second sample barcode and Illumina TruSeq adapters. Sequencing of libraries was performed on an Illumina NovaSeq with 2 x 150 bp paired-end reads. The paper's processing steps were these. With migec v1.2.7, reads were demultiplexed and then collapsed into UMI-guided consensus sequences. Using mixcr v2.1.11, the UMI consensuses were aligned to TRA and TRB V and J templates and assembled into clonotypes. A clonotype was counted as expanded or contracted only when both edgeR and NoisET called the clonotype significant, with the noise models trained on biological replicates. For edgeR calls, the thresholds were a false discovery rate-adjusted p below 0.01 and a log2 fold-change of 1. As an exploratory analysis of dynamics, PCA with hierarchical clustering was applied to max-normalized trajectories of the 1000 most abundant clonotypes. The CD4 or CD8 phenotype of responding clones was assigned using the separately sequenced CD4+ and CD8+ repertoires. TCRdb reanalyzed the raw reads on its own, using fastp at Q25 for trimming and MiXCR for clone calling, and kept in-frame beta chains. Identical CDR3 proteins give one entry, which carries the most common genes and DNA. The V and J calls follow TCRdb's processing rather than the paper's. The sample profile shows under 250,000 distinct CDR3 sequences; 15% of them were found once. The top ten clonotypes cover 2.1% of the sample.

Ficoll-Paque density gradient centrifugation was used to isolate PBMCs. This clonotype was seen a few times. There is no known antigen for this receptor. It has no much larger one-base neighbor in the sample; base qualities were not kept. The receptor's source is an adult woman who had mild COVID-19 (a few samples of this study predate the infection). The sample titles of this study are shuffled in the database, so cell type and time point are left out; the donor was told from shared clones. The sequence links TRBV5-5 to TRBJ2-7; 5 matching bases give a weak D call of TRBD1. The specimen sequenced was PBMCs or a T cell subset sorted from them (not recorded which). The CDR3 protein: CASSLTGQSYEQYF. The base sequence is TGTGCCAGCAGCCTTACCGGACAATCCTACGAGCAGTACTTC. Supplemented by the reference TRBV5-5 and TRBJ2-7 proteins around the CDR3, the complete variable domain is DAGVTQSPTHLIKTRGQQVTLRCSPISGHKSVSWYQQVLGQGPQFIFQYYEKEERGRGNFPDRFSARQFPNYSSELNVNALLLGDSALYLCASSLTGQSYEQYFGPGTRLTVT.